A single sample is the source of the 31 T cell receptor beta chains below, sequenced in a study of cytomegalovirus exposure and HLA in healthy donors (TCRdb year 2017). Preparation of the library involved the immunoSEQ multiplex PCR assay. A mixture of 60 forward primers for TCR Vbeta segments and 13 reverse primers for TCR Jbeta segments was used in the multiplex PCR. The clones in this table, taken by TCRdb from immuneACCESS, are in-frame only. Not every clone is retained; where verified, under half of the shortfall comes from an unresolved V gene, and the cause of the rest is unknown. The sample table lists roughly 15,000 clones, under 70% of them with a count of one. Around a sixth of the sample lies in the top ten. Material: PBMCs. These receptors were taken from a woman in her forties or fifties in good health and CMV-seropositive.

This CDR3 is CATGTDTQYF. The CDR3 coding sequence is TGTGCCACAGGCACAGATACGCAGTATTTT. The gene calls are TRBV5-4 and TRBJ2-3, with unresolved D. Germline CDR1 and CDR2: SGHNT and YYREEE (reference sequence). The germline V and J ends were trimmed by 9 bases and 1 base, with 3 bases remaining between them. The CDR3 is made up of 10 amino acids.

The chain couples TRBV29-1 to TRBJ2-2; 15 bases map to TRBD2. Germline values: CDR1 SQVTM, CDR2 ANQGSEA. The CDR3 totals 17 residues. V was clipped by 6 bases and J by 4 bases; unmatched bases: 9. CDR3 sequence reads: CSVTGLAGGLSTGELFF. The CDR3 region has the DNA TGCAGCGTGACGGGACTAGCGGGAGGTCTAAGCACCGGGGAGCTGTTTTTT.

The rearrangement uses TRBV20-1 and TRBJ2-3; D may be TRBD2 (6 bases). Trimming shortened V by 6 bases and J by 6 bases, and 10 bases separated the two germline ends. Germline loops: CDR1 DFQATT, CDR2 SNEGSKA (reference sequence). The CDR3 runs 11 residues. The CDR3 coding sequence is TGCAGTGCAGCTCTAGCGGATACGCAGTATTTT. This codes for CSAALADTQYF.

The V and J genes are TRBV21-1 and TRBJ2-7; the table's D gene call, TRBD2, was not cross checked with the DNA. TRBV21-1 is annotated as a pseudogene. There are 15 residues in the CDR3. The CDR3 DNA is TGTGCCCTGCCGACGGGGGGGCAAAGCTCCTACGAGCAGTACTTC. It translates to CALPTGGQSSYEQYF.

CDR3 DNA sequence: TGCGCCAGCAGCCGCGGGACCGGGTATGAAGCTTTCTTT. It translates to CASSRGTGYEAFF. The chain carries TRBV4-1 and TRBJ1-1; perhaps TRBD1 as D (5 bases). Trimming removed 4 bases at V and 7 bases at J, with 13 bases between. The CDR3 length is 13 residues. The V gene's germline CDR1 is MGHRA and CDR2 YSYEKL.

This chain uses TRBV4-1 with TRBJ2-1; 13 bases agree with TRBD2. Per the germline V gene, CDR1 is MGHRA and CDR2 is YSYEKL. This CDR3 spans 21 amino acids. With V trimmed by 0 bases and J by 0 bases, 11 bases remained unmatched. The CDR3, as DNA: TGCGCCAGCAGCCAAGATGTCAGACTAGCGGGAGGTATGAGCTCCTACAATGAGCAGTTCTTC. It yields the protein CASSQDVRLAGGMSSYNEQFF.

The chain has TRBV4-2 and TRBJ1-5; D not resolved. The CDR3 loop spans 15 amino acids. Between the trimmed V and J ends, which lost 0 bases and 6 bases, there was a span of 12 bases. Germline lookup yields CDR1 LGHNA and CDR2 YNFKEQ. For the CDR3, the DNA is TGTGCCAGCAGCCAAGAGTCGGGTTGGGTTCAGCCCCAGCATTTT. Amino acid sequence: CASSQESGWVQPQHF.

This clone was recorded a few times. The chain recombines TRBV6-1 with TRBJ2-3; 8 bases match TRBD1. With 3 bases clipped from V and 1 base from J, the junction kept 3 bases outside the gene matches. Germline assignment: CDR1 MNHNS and CDR2 SASEGT. There are 15 residues in the CDR3. The CDR3 loop reads CASSEWGQGTDTQYF. The CDR3 DNA reads TGTGCCAGCAGTGAGTGGGGACAGGGCACAGATACGCAGTATTTT.

The chain recombines TRBV25-1 with TRBJ1-3; D perhaps matches TRBD1 (5 bases). The CDR3 totals 13 residues. Trimming took off 6 bases at V and 3 bases at J, with 9 bases between the two ends. Germline lookup yields CDR1 MGHDK and CDR2 SYGVNS. The CDR3 DNA is TGTGCCAGCAGATTGACAGATGGAAACACCATATATTTT. Residues: CASRLTDGNTIYF.

This chain links TRBV10-3 with TRBJ1-3; D perhaps matches TRBD1 (5 bases). The germline gives CDR1 ENHRY, CDR2 SYGVKD. The CDR3 sequence is 15 residues long. Trimming took 4 bases from V and 0 from J, leaving 10 bases between them. CDR3 coding DNA: TGTGCCATCAGTGGACAGATCAGCTCTGGAAACACCATATATTTT. Translated, it gives CAISGQISSGNTIYF.

The chain employs TRBV7-9 and TRBJ1-1; D is unresolved. Germline CDR1 SEHNR, CDR2 FQNEAQ (reference sequence). V lost 3 bases, J lost 0 bases, and 8 bases lay in between. This CDR3 is built from 14 residues. The CDR3 region is CASSFPRVNTEAFF. CDR3 sequence (DNA): TGTGCCAGCAGCTTTCCGAGAGTGAACACTGAAGCTTTCTTT.

The V call is TRBV29-1, the J call TRBJ2-7; 7 bases agree with TRBD2. The V and J ends lost 4 bases and 6 bases, in that order; junction bases with no gene match: 9. The CDR3 has 13 residues. In germline, CDR1 is SQVTM, CDR2 ANQGSEA. The CDR3 sequence is CSVVVGGEGEQYF. The CDR3 DNA reads as TGCAGCGTTGTGGTGGGGGGGGAGGGCGAGCAGTACTTC.

This clone was recorded a few times. This chain uses TRBV6-5 with TRBJ2-3; D might be TRBD2 (6 bases). Per germline, CDR1 MNHEY and CDR2 SVGAGI. V lost 9 bases, J lost 4 bases, and 17 bases lay in between. The CDR3 is 14 amino acids. The CDR3 bases are TGTGCCAGGAAAGCGGGTCGCTTGTCAGATACGCAGTATTTT. Its translation: CARKAGRLSDTQYF.

This chain uses TRBV14 with TRBJ2-7; 9 bases map to TRBD1. The CDR3 has 15 residues. Per germline, CDR1 SGHDN and CDR2 FVKESK. V shed 5 bases, J shed 6 bases, and the junction held 11 bases outside the gene matches. CDR3 DNA: TGTGCCAGCAGCGCAACCGGGACAGGGACCGGCGAGCAGTACTTC. Its translation is CASSATGTGTGEQYF.

The gene calls are TRBV5-1 and TRBJ2-7; 7 nucleotides match TRBD1. Germline V lookup: CDR1 SGHRS, CDR2 YFSETQ. V trimming: 4 bases; J trimming: 5 bases; junction bases outside the gene matches: 9. The CDR3 has 14 amino acids. In nucleotides, the CDR3 is TGCGCCAGCAGCCCACCGGGACAGAGAGACGAGCAGTACTTC. This translates into CASSPPGQRDEQYF.

V and J are TRBV4-2 and TRBJ2-3, with D maybe TRBD1 (6 bases). The V end lost 0 bases, the J end lost 2 bases, and 9 bases lay between the germline ends. CDR1 is LGHNA, CDR2 YNFKEQ, per germline. The CDR3 has 15 amino acids. CDR3 nucleotide sequence: TGTGCCAGCAGCCAAGAGATGGGGGCCACAGATACGCAGTATTTT. It translates to CASSQEMGATDTQYF.

The chain is built from TRBV7-9 and TRBJ2-7; TRBD1 matches 7 bases. Germline V gives CDR1 SEHNR, CDR2 FQNEAQ (reference sequence). After removal of 7 bases from V and 2 bases from J, the junction contained 8 bases not matched to a gene. This CDR3 region has 14 residues. CDR3 in amino acids: CASTPNRGTYEQYF. The CDR3 DNA reads TGTGCCAGCACCCCGAACAGGGGCACCTACGAGCAGTACTTC.

The chain is built from TRBV4-2 and TRBJ2-2, with TRBD2 as a possible D gene (5 bases). Germline loops: CDR1 LGHNA, CDR2 YNFKEQ. The CDR3 covers 15 residues. V shed 0 bases and J shed 5 bases, with 10 bases lying between them. The CDR3 region is CASSQEGSQTGELFF. The DNA of the CDR3 is TGTGCCAGCAGCCAAGAGGGGAGTCAAACCGGGGAGCTGTTTTTT.

The chain uses TRBV30 and TRBJ1-5; D is uncertain. The germline gives CDR1 GTSNPN, CDR2 SVGIG (reference sequence). V lost 2 bases and J lost 11, with 13 bases in between. The CDR3 has 12 residues. The CDR3 DNA reads as TGTGCCTGGAGTACTGGTGGGCCAGCCCAGCATTTT. Protein product: CAWSTGGPAQHF.

By frequency in the sample, this clone is medium-sized. This chain links TRBV7-9 with TRBJ2-1, with TRBD2 matching over 8 bases. The V and J ends lost 5 bases and 6 bases, in that order; junction bases with no gene match: 9. The CDR3 runs 15 residues. From germline, CDR1 is SEHNR and CDR2 FQNEAQ (reference sequence). For the CDR3, the DNA is TGTGCCAGCAGCCCCAGCGGGAGCCCTTTCAATGAGCAGTTCTTC. This translates into CASSPSGSPFNEQFF.

The chain combines TRBV6-5 with TRBJ2-3, with 9 bases aligning to TRBD2. In germline, CDR1 is MNHEY, CDR2 SVGAGI. The CDR3 is 15 amino acids. The J segment lost 2 bases and the V segment lost 5 bases, leaving 5 bases of the junction unmatched. The CDR3 coding sequence is TGTGCCAGCAGTCACCGACTAGCGGACACAGATACGCAGTATTTT. Residues: CASSHRLADTDTQYF.

This clone was detected only once. The chain recombines TRBV7-6 with TRBJ2-7; a possible D gene is TRBD1 (6 bases). This CDR3 region has 13 residues. In germline, CDR1 is SGHVS, CDR2 FNYEAQ. Trimming stripped 4 bases from V and 3 bases from J, with 10 bases between. The CDR3 bases are TGTGCCAGCAGCTCCTGGGACAACTACGAGCAGTACTTC. This codes for CASSSWDNYEQYF.

CDR3 amino acids: CARTTNKATDTQYF. In DNA form, the CDR3 reads TGTGCCAGAACTACCAACAAAGCCACAGATACGCAGTATTTT. The gene calls are TRBV6-4 and TRBJ2-3; D gene unclear. Looked up from germline, CDR1 is MRHNA and CDR2 is SNTAGT. The CDR3 loop spans 14 amino acids. Trimming stripped 9 bases from V and 2 bases from J, with 15 bases between.

The chain uses TRBV25-1 and TRBJ2-1; 11 nucleotides align to TRBD2. CDR3 length: 15 residues. After removal of 4 bases from V and 5 bases from J, the junction contained 4 bases not matched to a gene. CDR1 is MGHDK and CDR2 is SYGVNS in the germline V gene. The CDR3 bases are TGTGCCAGCAGTGTTGGACTAGCGGGTAACAATGAGCAGTTCTTC. Translation: CASSVGLAGNNEQFF.

V gene TRBV4-1 combines with J gene TRBJ1-1; possibly TRBD1 for D (5 bases). Germline-derived CDR1 and CDR2 are MGHRA and YSYEKL. Trimming removed 4 bases at V and 1 base at J, with 13 bases between. This CDR3 is built from 15 residues. The CDR3 reads CASSLVFRGNTEAFF. The CDR3 nucleotides read TGCGCCAGCAGCCTAGTTTTTAGGGGGAACACTGAAGCTTTCTTT.

The chain recombines TRBV29-1 with TRBJ1-2, with D maybe TRBD1 (6 bases). Trimming took off 6 bases at V and 6 bases at J, with 14 bases between the two ends. Looked up from germline, CDR1 is SQVTM and CDR2 is ANQGSEA. The CDR3 is 12 amino acids. CDR3 loop: CSVYPGDHGYTF. For the CDR3, the DNA is TGCAGCGTGTACCCAGGGGACCATGGCTACACCTTC.

The chain uses TRBV30 and TRBJ1-1; weak D call: TRBD1 (5 bases). The germline gives CDR1 GTSNPN, CDR2 SVGIG (reference sequence). The V and J ends lost 4 bases and 4 bases respectively, with 10 bases between them. This CDR3 has 12 residues. This CDR3 reads CAWTGGGTEAFF. As DNA, the CDR3 is TGTGCCTGGACGGGCGGGGGCACTGAAGCTTTCTTT.

The rearrangement links TRBV4-2 to TRBJ2-5; a weak D match, TRBD1 (5 bases). The CDR3 extends over 15 amino acids. The germline CDR1 and CDR2 sequences are LGHNA and YNFKEQ. The V end was cut by 1 base, the J end by 5 bases, with 14 bases between. Written as DNA, the CDR3 is TGTGCCAGCAGCCAAGTGCAGGGAAGGGGTGAGACCCAGTACTTC. This gives the protein CASSQVQGRGETQYF.

The gene calls are TRBV30 and TRBJ1-4, with unresolved D. This CDR3 contains 12 residues. Germline lookup yields CDR1 GTSNPN and CDR2 SVGIG (reference sequence). The V and J ends lost 3 bases and 8 bases respectively, with 10 bases between them. CDR3 sequence (DNA): TGTGCCTGGAGATTTCGGAGGGAAAAACTGTTTTTT. This codes for CAWRFRREKLFF.

The J gene is TRBJ2-1, the V gene TRBV4-1, with 12 bases matching TRBD2. The germline gives CDR1 MGHRA, CDR2 YSYEKL. The V segment lost 4 bases and the J segment 8 bases; nucleotides outside the gene matches: 6. This CDR3 comprises 15 residues. The chain's CDR3 is CASSPGTSGLDEQFF. CDR3 DNA sequence: TGCGCCAGCAGCCCCGGGACTAGCGGGCTCGATGAGCAGTTCTTC.

A single count supports this clone. The chain links TRBV6-6 to TRBJ2-1; the match to TRBD2 covers 11 bases. There are 13 residues in the CDR3. From germline, CDR1 is MNHNY and CDR2 SVGAGI (reference sequence). V dropped 6 bases and J dropped 5; count of bases not matched to a gene: 0. The CDR3 DNA sequence: TGTGCCAGCAGGACTAGCGGGAACAATGAGCAGTTCTTC. It codes for CASRTSGNNEQFF.